Listed below are T cell receptor beta chains from one sample, sequenced in a study of siplizumab effects on memory and regulatory T cells. Some clones are missing from TCRdb's copy, which holds only in-frame ones; the method was immunoSEQ multiplex PCR. The table records tens of thousands of clones, 80% to 95% of them present only once. The sequenced sample consisted of CD8+ T cells sorted from blood. These receptors originate from a human donor in good health. The CDR3 runs from the conserved cysteine through the conserved F or W. Fields, in order: CDR3 length, D gene, V gene, J gene, clone size, CDR3 protein, CDR3 DNA. The D gene is left open where the match is weak. Rows may omit the clone size; those that give it use once, few, many or a size class.

>15|TRBD2|TRBV7-2|TRBJ2-3|NA
CASSPGTSGTDTQYF
TGTGCCAGCAGCCCCGGGACTAGCGGCACAGATACGCAGTATTTT
>14|NA|TRBV13|TRBJ2-1|NA
CASSSPGHYNEQFF
TGTGCCAGCAGCTCACCGGGACACTACAATGAGCAGTTCTTC
>15|TRBD1|TRBV28|TRBJ2-7|NA
CASSLWGTGDYEQYF
TGTGCCAGCAGTTTATGGGGGACAGGGGACTACGAGCAGTACTTC
>13|TRBD2|TRBV7-6|TRBJ2-7|NA
CASSLGRAYEQYF
TGTGCCAGCAGCTTGGGGAGGGCCTACGAGCAGTACTTC
>14|TRBD2|TRBV10-3|TRBJ2-1|NA
CATLAGDTYNEQFF
TGTGCCACCCTAGCGGGAGACACCTACAATGAGCAGTTCTTC
>17|TRBD2|TRBV14|TRBJ2-2|once
CASSQDKTSGPTGELFF
TGTGCCAGCAGCCAAGATAAAACTAGCGGGCCAACCGGGGAGCTGTTTTTT
>13|NA|TRBV28|TRBJ1-1|NA
CASSLIGGTEAFF
TGTGCCAGCAGTTTAATCGGGGGCACTGAAGCTTTCTTT
>13|NA|TRBV12-5|TRBJ1-2|many
CASGLRLNYGYTF
TGTGCTAGTGGTTTGCGGCTGAACTATGGCTACACCTTC
>16|TRBD2|TRBV28|TRBJ2-5|NA
CASSLTRLAVQETQYF
TGTGCCAGCAGTTTAACTCGACTAGCGGTCCAAGAGACCCAGTACTTC
>15|NA|TRBV2|TRBJ1-5|NA
CASRGGRLGNQPQHF
TGTGCCAGCAGGGGCGGACGGCTTGGAAATCAGCCCCAGCATTTT
>13|NA|TRBV30|TRBJ1-5|once
CAWSGIGVQPQHF
TGTGCCTGGAGCGGAATAGGGGTTCAGCCCCAGCATTTT
>19|TRBD1|TRBV12-5|TRBJ2-5|once
CASGPDRGLRILGLETQYF
TGTGCTAGTGGTCCGGACAGGGGACTCCGAATTCTGGGATTGGAGACCCAGTACTTC
>12|NA|TRBV5-8|TRBJ1-1|few
CASKGVNTEAFF
TGCGCCAGCAAGGGAGTGAACACTGAAGCTTTCTTT
>12|TRBD2|TRBV6-5|TRBJ2-7|NA
CASRGAGGEQYF
TGTGCCAGCCGGGGGGCGGGAGGCGAGCAGTACTTC
>12|NA|TRBV23-1|TRBJ1-1|NA
CASGETRFEAFF
TGCGCCAGCGGCGAAACGAGATTTGAAGCTTTCTTT
>14|NA|TRBV15|TRBJ1-3|NA
CATSRAGAGNTIYF
TGTGCCACCAGCAGAGCAGGGGCCGGAAACACCATATATTTT
>13|NA|TRBV4-3|TRBJ2-3|NA
CASSQERTDTQYF
TGCGCCAGCAGCCAAGAACGGACAGATACGCAGTATTTT
>14|TRBD2|TRBV29-1|TRBJ2-1|NA
CSVMSGKGYNEQFF
TGCAGCGTTATGAGCGGGAAGGGCTACAATGAGCAGTTCTTC
>13|NA|TRBV6-6|TRBJ2-7|NA
CASSYAYGYEQYF
TGTGCCAGCAGTTACGCTTATGGTTACGAGCAGTACTTC
>16|TRBD1|TRBV9|TRBJ1-2|few
CASSVESETGNYGYTF
TGTGCCAGCAGCGTAGAATCCGAGACAGGGAACTATGGCTACACCTTC
>15|TRBD2|TRBV28|TRBJ2-7|NA
CASRRTSGRNYEQYF
TGTGCCAGCAGACGAACTAGCGGGAGGAACTACGAGCAGTACTTC
>15|NA|TRBV11-2|TRBJ1-1|NA
CASSSVVGSDTEAFF
TGTGCCAGCAGCTCGGTCGTAGGTTCGGACACTGAAGCTTTCTTT
>13|NA|TRBV7-9|TRBJ1-1|NA
CASQPAVENEAFF
TGTGCCAGCCAGCCGGCGGTCGAAAACGAAGCTTTCTTT
>11|NA|TRBV18|TRBJ2-1|NA
CASSLSDEQFF
TGTGCCAGCTCCCTTAGCGACGAGCAGTTCTTC
>12|NA|TRBV21-1|TRBJ2-1|NA
CASRGGYNEQFF
TGTGCCAGCAGAGGAGGCTACAATGAGCAGTTCTTC
>14|TRBD1|TRBV28|TRBJ2-1|NA
CASSSPGGYNEQFF
TGTGCCAGCAGTTCCCCAGGGGGTTACAATGAGCAGTTCTTC